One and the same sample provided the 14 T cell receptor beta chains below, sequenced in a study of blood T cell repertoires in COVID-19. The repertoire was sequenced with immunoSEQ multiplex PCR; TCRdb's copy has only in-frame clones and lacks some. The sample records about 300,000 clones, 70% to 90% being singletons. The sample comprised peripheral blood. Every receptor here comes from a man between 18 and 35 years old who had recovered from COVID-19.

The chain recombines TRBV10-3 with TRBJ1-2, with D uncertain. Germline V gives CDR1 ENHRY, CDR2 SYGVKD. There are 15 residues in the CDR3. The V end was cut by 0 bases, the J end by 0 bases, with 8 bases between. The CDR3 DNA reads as TGTGCCATCAGTGAGTCGAGCCAACCTAACTATGGCTACACCTTC. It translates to CAISESSQPNYGYTF.

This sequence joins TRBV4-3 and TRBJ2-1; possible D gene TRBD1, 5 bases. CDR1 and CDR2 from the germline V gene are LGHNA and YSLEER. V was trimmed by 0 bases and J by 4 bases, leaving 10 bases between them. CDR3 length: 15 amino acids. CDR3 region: CASSQDETVYNEQFF. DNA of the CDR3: TGCGCCAGCAGCCAAGATGAGACAGTATACAATGAGCAGTTCTTC.

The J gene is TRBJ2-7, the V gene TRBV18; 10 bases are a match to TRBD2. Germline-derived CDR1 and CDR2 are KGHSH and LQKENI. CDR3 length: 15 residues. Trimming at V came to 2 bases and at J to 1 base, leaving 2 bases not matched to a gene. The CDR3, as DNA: TGTGCCAGCTCACCAGCTAGCGGGAGTTCCTACGAGCAGTACTTC. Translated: CASSPASGSSYEQYF. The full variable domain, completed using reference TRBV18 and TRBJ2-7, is NAGVMQNPRHLVRRRGQEARLRCSPMKGHSHVYWYRQLPEEGLKFMVYLQKENIIDESGMPKERFSAEFPKEGPSILRIQQVVRGDSAAYFCASSPASGSSYEQYFGPGTRLTVT.

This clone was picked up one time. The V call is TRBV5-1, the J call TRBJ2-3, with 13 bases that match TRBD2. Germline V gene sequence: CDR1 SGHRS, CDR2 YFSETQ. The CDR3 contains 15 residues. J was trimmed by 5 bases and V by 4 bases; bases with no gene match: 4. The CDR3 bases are TGCGCCAGCAGCCTGGGACTAGCGGGGCTAGATACGCAGTATTTT. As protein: CASSLGLAGLDTQYF.

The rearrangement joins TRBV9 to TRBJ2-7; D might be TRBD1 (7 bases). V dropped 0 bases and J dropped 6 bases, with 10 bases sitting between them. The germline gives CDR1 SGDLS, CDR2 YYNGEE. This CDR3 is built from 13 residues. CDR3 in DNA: TGTGCCAGCAGCGTAGGACAGGGAGGCGAGCAGTACTTC. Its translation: CASSVGQGGEQYF.

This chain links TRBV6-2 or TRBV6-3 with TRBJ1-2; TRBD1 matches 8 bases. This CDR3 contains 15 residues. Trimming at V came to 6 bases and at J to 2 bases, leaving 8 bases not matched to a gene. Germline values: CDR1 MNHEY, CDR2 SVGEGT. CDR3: CASSSPGGLNYGYTF. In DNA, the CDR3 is TGTGCCAGCAGCTCCCCAGGGGGCTTGAACTATGGCTACACCTTC.

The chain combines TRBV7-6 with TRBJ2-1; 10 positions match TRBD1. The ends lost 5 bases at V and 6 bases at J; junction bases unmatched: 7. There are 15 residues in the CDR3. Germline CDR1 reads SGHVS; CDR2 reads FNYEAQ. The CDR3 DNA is TGTGCCAGCAGCCCCCATGGACAGGGGGGCAATGAGCAGTTCTTC. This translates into CASSPHGQGGNEQFF.

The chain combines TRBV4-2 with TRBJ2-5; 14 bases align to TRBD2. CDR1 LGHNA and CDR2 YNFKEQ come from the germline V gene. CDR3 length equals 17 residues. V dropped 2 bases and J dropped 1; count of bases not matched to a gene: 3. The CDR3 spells CASSQTGTSGGQETQYF. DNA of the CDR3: TGTGCCAGCAGCCAAACCGGGACTAGCGGGGGCCAAGAGACCCAGTACTTC.

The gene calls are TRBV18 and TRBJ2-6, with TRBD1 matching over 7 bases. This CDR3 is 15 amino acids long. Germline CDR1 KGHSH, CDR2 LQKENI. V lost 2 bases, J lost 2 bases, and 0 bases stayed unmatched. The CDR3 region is CASSPRGPGANVLTF. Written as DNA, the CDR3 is TGTGCCAGCTCACCAAGGGGGCCTGGGGCCAACGTCCTGACTTTC. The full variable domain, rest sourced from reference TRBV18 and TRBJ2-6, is NAGVMQNPRHLVRRRGQEARLRCSPMKGHSHVYWYRQLPEEGLKFMVYLQKENIIDESGMPKERFSAEFPKEGPSILRIQQVVRGDSAAYFCASSPRGPGANVLTFGAGSRLTVL.

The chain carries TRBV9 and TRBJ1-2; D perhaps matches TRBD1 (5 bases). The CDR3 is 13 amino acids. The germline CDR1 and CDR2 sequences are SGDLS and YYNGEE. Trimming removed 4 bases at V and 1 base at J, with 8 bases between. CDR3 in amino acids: CASSLRVNYGYTF. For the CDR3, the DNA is TGTGCCAGCAGCCTCAGGGTTAACTATGGCTACACCTTC.

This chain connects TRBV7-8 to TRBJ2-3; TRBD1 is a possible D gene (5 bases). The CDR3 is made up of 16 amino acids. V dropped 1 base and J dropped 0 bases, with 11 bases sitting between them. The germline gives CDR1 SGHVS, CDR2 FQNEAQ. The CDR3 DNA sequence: TGTGCCAGCAGCTTAGTGGCCAGGGTTAGCACAGATACGCAGTATTTT. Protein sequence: CASSLVARVSTDTQYF.

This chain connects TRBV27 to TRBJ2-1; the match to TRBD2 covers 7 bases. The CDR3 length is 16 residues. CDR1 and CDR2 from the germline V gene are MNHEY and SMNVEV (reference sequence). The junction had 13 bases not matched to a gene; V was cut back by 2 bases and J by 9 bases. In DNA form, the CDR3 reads TGTGCCAGCAGTTTAGGTTCGGGAGGATTGGTTGCTGAGCAGTTCTTC. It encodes CASSLGSGGLVAEQFF.

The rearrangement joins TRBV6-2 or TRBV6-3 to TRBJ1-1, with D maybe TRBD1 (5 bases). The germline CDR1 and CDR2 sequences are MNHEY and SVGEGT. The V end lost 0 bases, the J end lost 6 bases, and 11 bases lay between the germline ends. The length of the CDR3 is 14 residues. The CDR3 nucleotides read TGTGCCAGCAGTTACTCGATTAGGGGTTCTGAAGCTTTCTTT. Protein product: CASSYSIRGSEAFF.

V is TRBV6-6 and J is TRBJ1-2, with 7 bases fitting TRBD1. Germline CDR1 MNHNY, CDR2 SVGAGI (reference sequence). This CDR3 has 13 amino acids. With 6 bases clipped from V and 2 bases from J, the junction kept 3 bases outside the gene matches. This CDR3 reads CASSKTGNYGYTF. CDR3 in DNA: TGTGCCAGCAGCAAGACAGGGAACTATGGCTACACCTTC.